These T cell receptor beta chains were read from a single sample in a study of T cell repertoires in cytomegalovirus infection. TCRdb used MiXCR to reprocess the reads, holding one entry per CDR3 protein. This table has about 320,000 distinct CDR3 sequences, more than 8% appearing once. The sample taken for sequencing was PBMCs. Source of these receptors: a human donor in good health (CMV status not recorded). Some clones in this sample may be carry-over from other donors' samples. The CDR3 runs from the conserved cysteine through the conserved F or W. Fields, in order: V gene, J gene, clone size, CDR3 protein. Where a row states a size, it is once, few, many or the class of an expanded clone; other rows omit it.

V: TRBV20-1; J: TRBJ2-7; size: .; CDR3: CSVPLGRGSYEQYF
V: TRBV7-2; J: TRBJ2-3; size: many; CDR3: CASSWAAVRTDTQYF
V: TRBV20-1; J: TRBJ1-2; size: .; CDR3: CSARDPTGYGYTF
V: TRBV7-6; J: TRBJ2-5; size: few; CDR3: CASSPRGGQGEETQYF
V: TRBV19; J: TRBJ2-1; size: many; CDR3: CASSISINSYNEQFF
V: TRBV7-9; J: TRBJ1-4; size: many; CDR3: CASSLGTGRNEKLFF
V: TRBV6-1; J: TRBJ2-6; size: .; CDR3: CASTQGAVLSGANVLTF
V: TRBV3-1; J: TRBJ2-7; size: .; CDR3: CASSPGTTSREQYF
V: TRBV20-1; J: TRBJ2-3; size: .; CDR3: CSAPRRGPDTQYF
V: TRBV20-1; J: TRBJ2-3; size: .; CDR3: CSAQGSPPTDTQYF
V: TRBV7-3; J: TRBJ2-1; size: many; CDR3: CASSLIQRGDEQFF
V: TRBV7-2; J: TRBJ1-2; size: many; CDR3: CASTQLGNYGYTF
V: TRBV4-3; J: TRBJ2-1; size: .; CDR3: CASSQEVAGGFGEQFF
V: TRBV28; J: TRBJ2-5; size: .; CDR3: CASSLYPGEMETQYF
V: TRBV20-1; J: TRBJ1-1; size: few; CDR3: CSARSEGSGNTEAFF
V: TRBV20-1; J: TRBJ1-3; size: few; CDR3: CSAMSRGAGNTIYF
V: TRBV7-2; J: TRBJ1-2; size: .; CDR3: CASSFTAGNGYTF
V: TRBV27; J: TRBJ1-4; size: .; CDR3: CASSGSGGINEKLFF
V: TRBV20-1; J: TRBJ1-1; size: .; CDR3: CSARDRVWDTEAFF
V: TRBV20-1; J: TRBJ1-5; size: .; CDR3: CSAIPFAGRNQPQHF
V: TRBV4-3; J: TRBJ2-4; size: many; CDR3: CASSQDGATSGKNIQYF
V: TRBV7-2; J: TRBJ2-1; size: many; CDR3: CASSLNRVLRNEQFF
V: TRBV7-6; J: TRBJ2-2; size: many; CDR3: CASSLARGSSGGTRTGELFF
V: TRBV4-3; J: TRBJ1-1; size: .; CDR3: CASSQALRGPEAFF
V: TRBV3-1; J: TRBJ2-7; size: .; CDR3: CASRGLAGGKPGQSYEQYF
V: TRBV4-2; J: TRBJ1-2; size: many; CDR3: CASSQVPLSVFGYTF